This entry lists 21 T cell receptor beta chains sequenced from one sample in a study of beta chain features in type 1 diabetes. The authors reverse transcribed all of the isolated RNA, so sequencing captured expressed TCRB transcripts. The method was immunoSEQ multiplex PCR; TCRdb's version includes in-frame clones alone and lacks a portion of them. Of about 140,000 clones listed, about 7% are singletons. The material sequenced was central memory CD4+ T cells from blood. Receptors were obtained from a woman aged 25 to 39 in good health.

This clone has a count of ten or more. The chain employs TRBV27 and TRBJ2-7, with D possibly TRBD2 on 5 matching bases. Germline lookup yields CDR1 MNHEY and CDR2 SMNVEV (reference sequence). CDR3 size: 14 residues. The V end was cut by 2 bases, the J end by 5 bases, with 13 bases between. The CDR3 sequence: CASSLREGADEQYF. CDR3 sequence (DNA): TGTGCCAGCAGTTTACGTGAGGGCGCGGACGAGCAGTACTTC.

This clone appeared a few times. The chain carries TRBV7-2 and TRBJ2-7; 9 bases line up with TRBD2. V lost 5 bases and J lost 6; bases outside the gene matches: 8. CDR3 size: 14 residues. Germline loops: CDR1 SGHTA, CDR2 FQGNSA. The CDR3 DNA reads as TGTGCCAGCAGCAAAAATAGCGGGAGCCCCGAGCAGTACTTC. Its translation: CASSKNSGSPEQYF.

This chain connects TRBV19 to TRBJ1-2; D may be TRBD1 (6 bases). This CDR3 is 18 amino acids long. CDR1 LNHDA and CDR2 SQIVND come from the germline V gene (reference sequence). Trimming stripped 5 bases from V and 0 bases from J, with 22 bases between. In DNA form, the CDR3 reads TGTGCCAGTAGTGGGCCTGCGGCAGGGGCAACTACTAACTATGGCTACACCTTC. This gives the protein CASSGPAAGATTNYGYTF.

V gene TRBV6-6 combines with J gene TRBJ2-5, with D possibly TRBD2 on 5 matching bases. Deletions cut 0 bases from V and 1 base from J, with 6 bases between. CDR3 length: 14 residues. CDR1 MNHNY and CDR2 SVGAGI come from the germline V gene (reference sequence). The CDR3 nucleotides read TGTGCCAGCAGTTACTCAGCGGCCCAAGAGACCCAGTACTTC. The encoded protein is CASSYSAAQETQYF.

This clone was recorded a few times. CDR3 sequence (DNA): TGTGCCAGCTCACCACCGATAAGGACAGGGAGGACCGGGGAGCTGTTTTTT. Its translation is CASSPPIRTGRTGELFF. This chain connects TRBV18 to TRBJ2-2; 8 nucleotides align to TRBD1. Unmatched junction bases numbered 8, after V lost 0 bases and J lost 5 bases. The CDR3 totals 17 residues. The germline V gene encodes CDR1 KGHSH and CDR2 LQKENI. Full variable domain (rest looked up from reference TRBV18 and TRBJ2-2): NAGVMQNPRHLVRRRGQEARLRCSPMKGHSHVYWYRQLPEEGLKFMVYLQKENIIDESGMPKERFSAEFPKEGPSILRIQQVVRGDSAAYFCASSPPIRTGRTGELFFGEGSRLTVL.

The chain employs TRBV6-6 and TRBJ1-5; D may be TRBD1 (6 bases). The V end was cut by 5 bases, the J end by 7 bases, with 15 bases between. CDR3 size: 14 residues. The germline V gene encodes CDR1 MNHNY and CDR2 SVGAGI (reference sequence). Written as DNA, the CDR3 is TGTGCCAGCAGTCTACAGGGAGGGGGACAGCCCCAGCATTTT. Its translation: CASSLQGGGQPQHF.

Only a few counts were recorded for this clone. CDR3: CASSQEGGNTEAFF. Written as DNA, the CDR3 is TGTGCCAGCAGCCAGGAAGGAGGAAACACTGAAGCTTTCTTT. The genes are TRBV5-4 and TRBJ1-1; D uncertain. V was cut by 4 bases and J by 2 bases, with 12 bases left in between. This CDR3 comprises 14 residues. Germline CDR1 is SGHNT and CDR2 is YYREEE (reference sequence).

This chain links TRBV6-5 with TRBJ2-3; 7 positions agree with TRBD2. The CDR3 is 16 amino acids. The germline V gene encodes CDR1 MNHEY and CDR2 SVGAGI. With 2 bases clipped from V and 2 bases from J, the junction kept 7 bases outside the gene matches. CDR3 sequence: CASSYNGRPSTDTQYF. In DNA, the CDR3 is TGTGCCAGCAGTTACAACGGGAGGCCCTCCACAGATACGCAGTATTTT.

This clone was seen more than once but under ten times. The chain recombines TRBV7-9 with TRBJ1-5, with D uncertain. V was pared by 5 bases and J by 4 bases, with 9 bases between. CDR3 length: 13 residues. CDR1 and CDR2 from the germline V gene are SEHNR and FQNEAQ (reference sequence). The CDR3 reads CASSPGGNQPQHF. The CDR3 nucleotides read TGTGCCAGCAGCCCGGGCGGGAATCAGCCCCAGCATTTT.

This clone has just a few counts. The J gene is TRBJ2-5, the V gene TRBV5-1, with no clear D. CDR1 is SGHRS, CDR2 YFSETQ, per germline. Trimming shortened V by 5 bases and J by 1 base, and 6 bases separated the two germline ends. This CDR3 region has 12 residues. The CDR3 here is CASSPVQETQYF. CDR3 bases: TGCGCCAGCAGTCCAGTCCAAGAGACCCAGTACTTC.

This clone was found many times. V is TRBV29-1 and J is TRBJ2-2; 7 nucleotides line up with TRBD2. Germline trimming cut 0 bases from V and 1 base from J; bases unmatched to any gene: 8. Germline CDR1 is SQVTM and CDR2 is ANQGSEA. The CDR3 has 17 amino acids. The CDR3 coding sequence is TGCAGCGTTGAAGATCTAGGCGGGAGAGGGAACACCGGGGAGCTGTTTTTT. Its translation is CSVEDLGGRGNTGELFF.

This clone was counted between two and nine times. The junction differs from germline at one of its ends, possibly a read error. The gene calls are TRBV7-7 and TRBJ2-2; perhaps TRBD2 as D (5 bases). Germline lookup yields CDR1 SSHAT and CDR2 FNYEAQ (reference sequence). The CDR3 loop spans 15 amino acids. For the CDR3, the DNA is TGTGCTAGCAGCCGTTCGGGATCAAACACCGGGGAGCTGTTTTTT. It is translated as CASSRSGSNTGELFF.

The table lists this clone with a few counts. The V and J genes are TRBV18 and TRBJ2-7; D is perhaps TRBD1 (5 bases). The CDR3 loop spans 13 amino acids. With 5 bases removed from V and 6 bases from J, the gap between germline ends came to 14 bases. The V gene's germline CDR1 is KGHSH and CDR2 LQKENI. In DNA, the CDR3 is TGTGCCAGCTCAGGGGCCAGGGAAGGCGAGCAGTACTTC. This gives the protein CASSGAREGEQYF.

The rearrangement uses TRBV6-1 and TRBJ2-7, with 7 bases aligning to TRBD1. The CDR3 is made up of 15 amino acids. Germline V CDR1 and CDR2: MNHNS, SASEGT. The V segment lost 7 bases and the J segment 2 bases; nucleotides outside the gene matches: 11. The CDR3 bases are TGTGCCAGCATTCTAGAATGGACAGGCGCCTACGAGCAGTACTTC. It specifies CASILEWTGAYEQYF.

The V and J genes are TRBV4-2 and TRBJ2-3, with D possibly TRBD2 on 5 matching bases. The CDR3 contains 15 residues. The ends were cut back, 0 bases at V and 1 base at J, with 8 bases in the middle. Germline V gene data show CDR1 as LGHNA and CDR2 as YNFKEQ. The CDR3 nucleotides are TGTGCCAGCAGCCAAGACACTAGGGGCACAGATACGCAGTATTTT. Residues: CASSQDTRGTDTQYF.

The chain recombines TRBV19 with TRBJ1-4; possible D gene TRBD1, 5 bases. V dropped 6 bases and J dropped 7 bases, with 15 bases sitting between them. The CDR3 is 14 residues long. The germline V gene has CDR1 LNHDA and CDR2 SQIVND (reference sequence). The CDR3 reads CASSKNPRGEKLFF. The CDR3 coding sequence is TGTGCCAGTAGCAAAAACCCAAGGGGTGAAAAACTGTTTTTT.

The chain couples TRBV5-1 to TRBJ1-2; 9 bases line up with TRBD1. The CDR3 sequence is 14 residues long. Germline V CDR1 and CDR2: SGHRS, YFSETQ. V lost 2 bases to trimming and J lost 8 bases; unmatched junction nucleotides: 7. Here the CDR3 reads CASSLTGTGKGYTF. CDR3 DNA: TGCGCCAGCAGCTTAACCGGGACAGGGAAAGGCTACACCTTC.

This clone has just a few counts. This sequence joins TRBV7-6 and TRBJ2-5; 9 nucleotides line up with TRBD2. The DNA end is a closer match to TRBJ2-7, so the J assignment may be wrong. This CDR3 contains 15 residues. Per the germline V gene, CDR1 is SGHVS and CDR2 is FNYEAQ. CDR3: CASSLASGSPYEQYF. For the CDR3, the DNA is TGTGCCAGCAGCTTAGCTAGCGGGAGCCCCTACGAGCAGTACTTC.

The gene calls are TRBV19 and TRBJ1-5, with D perhaps TRBD1 (5 bases). The CDR3 is 13 amino acids. The ends were cut back, 9 bases at V and 3 bases at J, with 12 bases in the middle. Germline V gives CDR1 LNHDA, CDR2 SQIVND (reference sequence). The CDR3 DNA reads as TGTGCCAGCGCCGGGACTATCAATCAGCCCCAGCATTTT. This codes for CASAGTINQPQHF.

This clone was recorded a few times. V is TRBV11-2 and J is TRBJ2-7, with D perhaps matching TRBD1 (5 bases). CDR3 length: 15 amino acids. Germline lookup yields CDR1 SGHAT and CDR2 FQNNGV. V gave up 1 base and J gave up 3 bases, with 13 bases separating them. For the CDR3, the DNA is TGTGCCAGCAGCTTAGCGCAGGGTAATCGCTACGAGCAGTACTTC. Protein product: CASSLAQGNRYEQYF.

This clone showed up many times. The rearrangement joins TRBV28 to TRBJ2-3; maybe TRBD1 (5 bases). The CDR3 sequence is 14 residues long. V lost 5 bases and J 10 bases, leaving 19 bases between the germline ends. Germline CDR1 MDHEN, CDR2 SYDVKM. CDR3 nucleotides: TGTGCCAGCAGTCTCGACAGTCCACGGCCTTCGCAGTATTTT. It codes for CASSLDSPRPSQYF. Combining the CDR3 with reference TRBV28 and TRBJ2-3 gives the whole variable domain DVKVTQSSRYLVKRTGEKVFLECVQDMDHENMFWYRQDPGLGLRLIYFSYDVKMKEKGDIPEGYSVSREKKERFSLILESASTNQTSMYLCASSLDSPRPSQYFGPGTRLTVL.